What follows describes a single T cell receptor beta chain. Its antigen is not yet known. Base-call qualities are not available, and no considerably larger clone is one nucleotide away. This sample is part of a study of graft-versus-host responses after intestinal transplantation (dated by TCRdb to about 2021). Turning to the overall study: Recipients received multivisceral, liver-intestinal, or isolated intestinal transplants. Every recipient was given anti-thymocyte globulin induction, then maintenance tacrolimus and steroids for roughly 3 years. Bulk TCR-beta CDR3 sequencing was used to track graft-versus-host and host-versus-graft alloreactive T cell clones in the graft, circulation and bone marrow after intestinal transplantation. Alloreactive clones were identified by sequencing pre-transplant mixed lymphocyte reaction products and comparing these products with unstimulated pre-transplant donor and recipient T cells. The cohort enrolled about two dozen intestinal transplant recipients, one of whom was a retransplant, and 3 patients without pretransplant specimens were excluded. Donor T cell macrochimerism was defined as a peak of at least 4% donor T cells among recipient peripheral blood mononuclear cells. Rather than being sequenced by the commercial service, samples from a few later patients were sequenced in-house on an Illumina MiSeq and processed with MiXCR.

Ends trimmed: V by 7 bases, J by 0 bases; bases unmatched to a gene: 11. The CDR3 sequence holds 17 residues, the cysteine and phenylalanine included. The CDR3 DNA has 51 bases and is translated from base 1. The germline V gene sets CDR1 to MDHEN and CDR2 to SYDVKM. Library method: the immunoSEQ multiplex PCR assay. For most patients, genomic DNA was isolated with the Qiagen DNeasy Blood and Tissue Kit and sent frozen to Adaptive Biotechnologies for TCR sequencing. High-throughput TCR-beta CDR3 sequencing of genomic DNA from most patients was performed by Adaptive Biotechnologies. As for the original processing: TCR sequencing data were retrieved from Adaptive's ImmunoSEQ software for some 17 patients, whereas a few other patients were processed with MiXCR and VDJtools. To correct CD4 versus CD8 sorting errors, any sequence found in both subsets at a frequency ratio below 5:1 was removed. CDR3 nucleotide sequences shared by donor and recipient were removed because the origin of these sequences could not be assigned. To be classed as alloreactive, a clone needed at least 2-fold expansion over unstimulated cells and a minimum CFSE-low frequency of 0.002% (template counts) or 0.001% (read counts). Clones were considered mappable if detected in sequenced pre-transplant spleen, lymph node, or MLR CFSE-low populations of the donor or recipient. Cumulative frequency of alloreactive clones was calculated as a percentage of all sequences weighted by copy number. The immuneACCESS repertoire file appears here via TCRdb, limited to in-frame rearrangements. These files lack a portion of the clones; in checked studies, under half of the deficit traces to unresolved V genes, and the cause of the others is not known. The V and J calls and clone size were taken over from that table, and D and trimming were inferred from the DNA. Recorded for this sample are 70,000 to 80,000 clones; 90% of them occurred a single time. The leading ten clones occupy about 1.3% of the sample.

The time point tag for this specimen amounts to: cells obtained before transplantation from donor or recipient. CD3+CD4+ and CD3+CD8+ populations were FACS-sorted from unstimulated pre-transplant donor and recipient cells taken from spleen or lymph nodes. Broader findings and caveats from the paper: GvH clones were detected in recipient bone marrow, and some of these GvH clones were observed earlier in ileal mucosa or blood, consistent with an intestinal mucosal origin. Early after transplant, peak levels of circulating GvH clones were found to be associated with declines in HvG clones. Patients with donor T cell macrochimerism had high GvH to HvG T cell clonal ratios in their allografts. The conclusions were limited by the relatively low number and heterogeneity of the intestinal transplant patients.

Source: unstimulated CD8+ T cells sorted from spleen or lymph node cells, taken before intestinal transplant. The source is a human donor who received an intestinal transplant. The V and J segments used are TRBV28 and TRBJ2-1; 8 nucleotides in the junction match TRBD1. The CDR3 reads CASMVRGHGYSYNEQFF. The DNA reads TGTGCCAGCATGGTCAGGGGGCATGGGTACTCCTACAATGAGCAGTTCTTC.